Each of the 21 T cell receptor beta chains below was sequenced from the same sample in a study of graft-versus-host responses after intestinal transplantation. The data were produced by immunoSEQ multiplex PCR, yet TCRdb's version contains in-frame clones alone and is incomplete. The sample records tens of thousands of clones, approximately 80% being singletons. Their antigen targets remain unknown. The sample in question was unstimulated CD4+ T cells sorted from spleen or lymph node cells, obtained before transplant. The receptors derive from a human donor who was the organ donor for an intestinal transplant.

This clone has more than one count but fewer than ten. The chain uses TRBV5-5 and TRBJ1-6; a weak D match, TRBD1 (6 bases). This CDR3 comprises 15 residues. V was cut by 0 bases and J by 8 bases, with 12 bases left in between. Germline values: CDR1 SGHKS, CDR2 YYEKEE (reference sequence). In DNA form, the CDR3 reads TGTGCCAGCAGCTTGGCCGTTCAGGGGTATTCACCCCTCCACTTT. The encoded protein is CASSLAVQGYSPLHF.

V is TRBV5-6 and J is TRBJ1-3; D call uncertain. V was pared by 1 base and J by 1 base, with 6 bases between. Germline CDR1 and CDR2: SGHDT and YYEEEE. There are 14 residues in the CDR3. The CDR3 loop is CASSLFESGNTIYF. CDR3 DNA: TGTGCCAGCAGCTTGTTTGAGTCTGGAAACACCATATATTTT.

In DNA, the CDR3 is TGTGCCAGCAGCTTAGCCGGCTCAGTGGGGGGTTCACCCCTCCACTTT. Translating gives CASSLAGSVGGSPLHF. The chain is built from TRBV7-2 and TRBJ1-6, with D maybe TRBD1 (5 bases). V was cut by 0 bases and J by 9 bases, with 15 bases left in between. The CDR3 covers 16 residues. Looked up from germline, CDR1 is SGHTA and CDR2 is FQGNSA.

The V call is TRBV7-9, the J call TRBJ1-6, with D possibly being TRBD1 (6 bases). The V and J ends lost 1 base and 10 bases respectively, with 14 bases between them. This CDR3 is built from 15 residues. The germline CDR1 and CDR2 sequences are SEHNR and FQNEAQ (reference sequence). The CDR3 loop is CASSLEGGRGSPLHF. In DNA, the CDR3 is TGTGCCAGCAGCTTAGAGGGGGGGAGGGGATCACCCCTCCACTTT. The full variable domain, in which reference TRBV7-9 and TRBJ1-6 provide the parts outside the CDR3, is DTGVSQNPRHKITKRGQNVTFRCDPISEHNRLYWYRQTLGQGPEFLTYFQNEAQLEKSRLLSDRFSAERPKGSFSTLEIQRTEQGDSAMYLCASSLEGGRGSPLHFGNGTRLTVT.

The chain carries TRBV5-1 and TRBJ2-5; 12 nucleotides align to TRBD2. The germline V gene encodes CDR1 SGHRS and CDR2 YFSETQ. Trimming took 1 base from V and 0 from J; bases not matched to a gene: 4. This CDR3 contains 17 residues. CDR3 protein: CASSLTGLAGYQETQYF. The DNA for the CDR3 is TGCGCCAGCAGCTTGACAGGACTAGCGGGGTACCAAGAGACCCAGTACTTC.

In its sample, this clone was seen once. This rearrangement joins TRBV5-1 to TRBJ2-1; 9 bases fit TRBD2. From germline, CDR1 is SGHRS and CDR2 YFSETQ. The CDR3 has 15 residues. The V segment lost 6 bases and the J segment 8 bases; nucleotides outside the gene matches: 12. This CDR3 is CASTLSGGAAHEQFF. CDR3 bases: TGCGCCAGCACCCTTAGCGGGGGAGCCGCCCATGAGCAGTTCTTC.

CDR3 loop: CASSLDPGTGNTGELFF. The CDR3 DNA sequence: TGCGCCAGCAGCCTAGACCCCGGGACAGGGAACACCGGGGAGCTGTTTTTT. J is TRBJ2-2 and V is TRBV5-1; 8 nucleotides align to TRBD1. Germline CDR1 reads SGHRS; CDR2 reads YFSETQ. The CDR3 is made up of 17 amino acids. With 4 bases clipped from V and 1 base from J, the junction kept 9 bases outside the gene matches.

This clone has only a few counts. The V gene is TRBV7-2, the J gene TRBJ2-3; D is unresolved. Trimming removed 4 bases from V and 1 base from J, with 6 bases in between. Germline V gene data show CDR1 as SGHTA and CDR2 as FQGNSA. The CDR3 is made up of 13 amino acids. CDR3 region: CASSSLGTDTQYF. The CDR3 nucleotides are TGTGCCAGCAGCTCTCTCGGCACAGATACGCAGTATTTT.

The rearrangement uses TRBV6-6 and TRBJ1-1; 10 nucleotides line up with TRBD1. Trimming took 6 bases from V and 11 from J; bases not matched to a gene: 9. The germline V gene has CDR1 MNHNY and CDR2 SVGAGI (reference sequence). The CDR3 is 13 amino acids. CDR3 sequence (DNA): TGTGCCAGCAGCACTAGGGGGACAGGGGAGGCTTTCTTT. The encoded protein is CASSTRGTGEAFF.

The V call is TRBV28, the J call TRBJ1-5, with 8 bases fitting TRBD1. Germline V lookup: CDR1 MDHEN, CDR2 SYDVKM. V shed 5 bases and J 5 bases; nucleotides not matched to a gene: 8. The CDR3 is 15 amino acids. The CDR3 sequence is CASSPRQGMHQPQHF. In DNA, the CDR3 is TGTGCCAGCAGTCCAAGACAGGGGATGCATCAGCCCCAGCATTTT.

The rearrangement joins TRBV11-2 to TRBJ1-4, with D maybe TRBD1 (6 bases). V lost 5 bases, J lost 2 bases, and 9 bases lay in between. Germline CDR1 reads SGHAT; CDR2 reads FQNNGV. This CDR3 has 14 amino acids. In DNA, the CDR3 is TGTGCCAGCAGCCCGGGACACACTAATGAAAAACTGTTTTTT. Protein sequence: CASSPGHTNEKLFF.

The gene calls are TRBV9 and TRBJ1-1; TRBD1 matches 7 bases. There are 14 residues in the CDR3. After removal of 3 bases from V and 3 bases from J, the junction contained 5 bases not matched to a gene. CDR1 and CDR2 (germline): SGDLS, YYNGEE. The CDR3 here is CASSGSGTDTEAFF. The CDR3 nucleotides are TGTGCCAGCAGCGGATCCGGGACAGACACTGAAGCTTTCTTT.

J is TRBJ1-6 and V is TRBV7-2, with D maybe TRBD1 (5 bases). Trimming pared 5 bases from V and 1 base from J, leaving 12 bases between. From germline, CDR1 is SGHTA and CDR2 FQGNSA. The CDR3 is 16 amino acids. The CDR3 region is CASSPVSGSYNSPLHF. The CDR3 DNA is TGTGCCAGCAGCCCGGTGTCAGGGTCCTATAATTCACCCCTCCACTTT.

The chain recombines TRBV7-9 with TRBJ2-2; tentatively, D is TRBD2 (6 bases). Trimming removed 8 bases from V and 4 bases from J, with 17 bases in between. Germline V gene sequence: CDR1 SEHNR, CDR2 FQNEAQ (reference sequence). This CDR3 is built from 15 residues. The CDR3 sequence: CASPPMVAATGELFF. CDR3 DNA sequence: TGTGCCAGCCCACCCATGGTAGCGGCCACCGGGGAGCTGTTTTTT. Supplemented by reference TRBV7-9 and TRBJ2-2, the full variable domain reads DTGVSQNPRHKITKRGQNVTFRCDPISEHNRLYWYRQTLGQGPEFLTYFQNEAQLEKSRLLSDRFSAERPKGSFSTLEIQRTEQGDSAMYLCASPPMVAATGELFFGEGSRLTVL.

The chain combines TRBV18 with TRBJ2-1; D is perhaps TRBD1 (5 bases). The CDR3 length is 11 residues. V lost 5 bases and J lost 9, with 8 bases in between. Germline V gene lookup returns CDR1 KGHSH and CDR2 LQKENI. The CDR3 reads CASSAGIEQFF. The CDR3 nucleotides are TGTGCCAGCTCAGCAGGGATTGAGCAGTTCTTC.

V is TRBV18 and J is TRBJ2-5, with TRBD1 identical over 7 bases. J was trimmed by 4 bases and V by 2 bases; bases with no gene match: 16. Germline loops: CDR1 KGHSH, CDR2 LQKENI. The length of the CDR3 is 18 residues. CDR3 sequence (DNA): TGTGCCAGCTCACCATCCCGCCCGCCGGCAGGGGGAAGAGAGACCCAGTACTTC. This encodes CASSPSRPPAGGRETQYF.

The chain joins TRBV4-3 to TRBJ2-3, with TRBD1 identical over 9 bases. CDR3 size: 19 residues. Trimming removed 4 bases from V and 0 bases from J; junction bases left unmatched: 14. Germline V gene sequence: CDR1 LGHNA, CDR2 YSLEER. This CDR3 is CASSLRRSDRGFSTDTQYF. The CDR3 DNA sequence: TGCGCCAGCAGCCTTAGGAGGTCGGACAGGGGATTTAGCACAGATACGCAGTATTTT.

This clone has only a few counts. The chain employs TRBV6-1 and TRBJ2-7, with 8 bases that match TRBD1. J gave up 6 bases and V 2 bases, and 6 bases lay outside the gene matches. Germline V gene sequence: CDR1 MNHNS, CDR2 SASEGT. This CDR3 has 14 amino acids. This chain's CDR3 is CASSERQGASEQYV. The CDR3 bases are TGTGCCAGCAGTGAAAGGCAGGGGGCGAGCGAGCAGTACGTC.

The CDR3 sequence: CASSRQGSISTDTQYF. The CDR3 region has the DNA TGTGCCAGCAGCCGGCAGGGATCGATAAGCACAGATACGCAGTATTTT. The gene calls are TRBV5-8 and TRBJ2-3; D might be TRBD1 (5 bases). The CDR3 extends over 16 amino acids. Germline lookup yields CDR1 SGHTS and CDR2 YDEGEE. Deletions cut 4 bases from V and 0 bases from J, with 15 bases between.

The J gene is TRBJ2-5, the V gene TRBV5-1, with 7 bases that match TRBD1. Germline CDR1 is SGHRS and CDR2 is YFSETQ. This CDR3 spans 14 amino acids. J was trimmed by 3 bases and V by 4 bases; bases with no gene match: 6. The CDR3 reads CASSPRTGEETQYF. In DNA form, the CDR3 reads TGCGCCAGCAGCCCTAGGACAGGAGAAGAGACCCAGTACTTC.

The chain has TRBV2 and TRBJ2-3; 7 nucleotides match TRBD2. CDR3 length: 14 amino acids. CDR1 and CDR2 (germline): SNHLY, FYNNEI. CDR3 region: CDLFPSGVSDTQYF. The CDR3 DNA reads as TGTGACCTTTTCCCTAGCGGAGTATCAGATACGCAGTATTTT.